This TCR beta chain was recorded in a study of human T cells and chemical hapten exposure. As for the study in general: Patients' scalps got diphenylcyclopropenone weekly throughout the roughly 25-week study. Small differences in pooled library volume mainly drove the variation in TCR yields per sample.

Time point meaning: patch test 3, about 24 weeks after DPC sensitization. Treatment: therapeutic diphenylcyclopropenone sensitization with weekly scalp DPC. Patches went on only after blood had been drawn each time. Unfractionated whole blood yielded total RNA. There are many counts of this clonotype. TCRdb re-derived calls from the RACE reads in MiXCR, one entry per CDR3 protein. The data hold about 71,000 distinct CDR3 sequences, with around 10% observed a single time. The CDR3 sequence is 14 residues long. The junction had 10 bases not matched to a gene; V was cut back by 5 bases and J by 6 bases. The V gene's germline CDR1 is MNHNY and CDR2 SVGAGI (reference sequence).

The rearrangement links TRBV6-6 to TRBJ2-7; 7 nucleotides match TRBD2. The sequence came from a woman aged 45-59 years with alopecia areata. Some clones in this sample may be carry-over from other donors' samples. Source: whole blood, taken in connection with sensitization to the hapten diphenylcyclopropenone (DPC). CDR3 coding DNA: TGTGCCAGCAGTCAGGTTCCCACGGGGGGCGAGCAGTACTTC. Protein sequence: CASSQVPTGGEQYF.